This T cell receptor beta chain was identified in a study of T cells after posttransplantation cyclophosphamide. This clone is medium-sized. Its antigen is still unknown. The study, taken as a whole, reports: Later post-transplant blood repertoires were often dominated by donor CD8+ memory clones. Tissue-infiltrating T cells from skin or gut overlapped little with blood T cells.

V was pared by 7 bases and J by 3 bases, with 12 bases between. This CDR3 has 13 amino acids. CDR1 and CDR2 from the germline V gene are SNHLY and FYNNEI. Using immunoSEQ multiplex PCR, the repertoire was profiled, and TCRdb retains in-frame clones only, with some absent. The sample holds about 11,000 clones, and no clone turns up only once. Treatment was busulfan-fludarabine conditioning, a marrow graft, and cyclophosphamide on days +3 and +4. V usage is TRBV2 and J usage is TRBJ2-5; a weak D match, TRBD1 (5 bases). The TCR comes from a female patient aged 35-55 years who received an allogeneic stem cell transplant from a related donor, was CMV-positive, and had no GVHD. Some T cells may arise from the graft donor. The sample in question was PBMCs, obtained after allogeneic stem cell transplant with posttransplant cyclophosphamide. The CDR3 sequence: CASKGQLEETQYF. The CDR3 DNA follows: TGTGCCAGCAAGGGGCAGTTGGAAGAGACCCAGTACTTC.